The T cell receptor (beta chain) under discussion was sequenced for a study of OX40 agonist ivuxolimab in advanced cancers. Study in general: An agonistic anti-OX40 (CD134) antibody, ivuxolimab, was used to treat the patients. Eligibility rules accepted prior anti-PD-1, anti-PD-L1 or anti-CTLA-4 therapy, and roughly 40% had some. Overall study results and limits: Circulating CD4+ and CD8+ T cells showed clonal expansion by week 6 at 0.1 to 3.0 mg/kg. No determination was made of the antigen specificity of the expanded peripheral T cells.

This clone was seen once. Its antigen is unknown. Germline V gene data show CDR1 as SGHDT and CDR2 as YYEEEE. V was shortened by 4 bases and J by 4 bases, with 11 bases between the two germline ends. The CDR3 loop spans 13 amino acids. Here immunoSEQ multiplex PCR was the method, and the copy in TCRdb shows in-frame clones only, minus some. Here the sample spans 70,000 or so clones, 92% being singletons. Sequences were derived from CD4+ or CD8+ T cells sorted from blood, sampled in a trial of the OX40 agonist ivuxolimab. This sequence originates from an adult with an advanced solid tumor such as melanoma, head and neck, liver or kidney cancer. This chain uses TRBV5-6 with TRBJ1-2; weak D call: TRBD1 (6 bases). The CDR3 region is CASSQDSPYGYTF. DNA of the CDR3: TGTGCCAGCAGCCAGGACAGCCCCTATGGCTACACCTTC.